The present TCR beta chain was sequenced within a study of blood T cell repertoires in COVID-19. CDR1 is SQVTM and CDR2 is ANQGSEA in the germline V gene. The V and J ends lost 5 bases and 2 bases respectively, with 7 bases between them. The CDR3 consists of 11 residues. Per the original data handling: For nucleated cells, counts were estimated from reference gene primer amplification. Method: immunoSEQ multiplex PCR; TCRdb's copy keeps in-frame clones and lacks some. V and J calls and clone size are those listed in that table; D and trimming were worked out from the DNA. The table includes tens of thousands of clones, roughly 90% detected once.

The clonotype comes from an older man with acute or convalescent COVID-19. The chain recombines TRBV29-1 with TRBJ2-7; no firm D call. Sequenced material: peripheral blood. The CDR3 DNA reads as TGCAGCGTTTCTAACCCCTACGAGCAGTACTTC. As protein: CSVSNPYEQYF.